Listed below are T cell receptor beta chains from one sample, sequenced in a study of CD8+ T cells in alopecia areata. Here immunoSEQ multiplex PCR was the method, and the copy in TCRdb shows in-frame clones only, minus some. The repertoire holds about 150,000 clones, with 45% to 60% as singletons. The sequencing sample was made of CD4+ T cells sorted from blood. The receptors originated from a human donor with alopecia areata. Each CDR3 is given with its conserved first and last residue. D genes are given only for firm matches. Clone size is shown for a subset of rows, as once, few, many or a class of expanded clone.

V	D	size	J	CDR3	DNA
TRBV15	NA	NA	TRBJ2-1	CATSAGKKINEQFF	TGTGCCACCAGTGCAGGAAAAAAGATCAATGAGCAGTTCTTC
TRBV9	NA	NA	TRBJ2-1	CASSVHSSSYNEQFF	TGTGCCAGCAGCGTACACAGCAGCTCCTACAATGAGCAGTTCTTC
TRBV5-1	NA	NA	TRBJ2-7	CASRLDSRYEQYF	TGCGCCAGCCGCCTAGACAGCCGCTACGAGCAGTACTTC
TRBV2	NA	NA	TRBJ2-2	CASSVGAGELFF	TGTGCCAGCAGTGTAGGGGCCGGGGAGCTGTTTTTT
TRBV7-2	TRBD2	NA	TRBJ2-3	CASTRKASGRDTQYF	TGTGCCAGCACCCGAAAGGCTAGCGGGAGGGATACGCAGTATTTT
TRBV5-1	NA	NA	TRBJ2-5	CASSLAGRQETQYF	TGCGCCAGCAGCTTGGCCGGACGCCAAGAGACCCAGTACTTC
TRBV30	NA	once	TRBJ2-3	CAWSVRSASTDTQYF	TGTGCCTGGAGTGTACGTAGCGCTAGCACAGATACGCAGTATTTT
TRBV28	NA	NA	TRBJ2-7	CASSFGQLGTLEQYF	TGTGCCAGCAGTTTCGGACAGTTGGGGACCCTCGAGCAGTACTTC
TRBV7-9	NA	few	TRBJ2-1	CASSPLRDQFF	TGTGCCAGCAGCCCTCTAAGGGATCAGTTCTTC
TRBV4-1	NA	once	TRBJ2-7	CASSQERLYEQYF	TGCGCCAGCAGCCAAGAAAGGCTTTACGAGCAGTACTTC